These 19 T cell receptor beta chains share one sample of origin, sequenced in a study of T cell repertoires in cytomegalovirus infection. TCRdb reprocessed the reads via MiXCR and lists one record per CDR3 protein. This table has 300,000 to 400,000 distinct CDR3 sequences, more than 8% appearing once. Sequenced: PBMCs. These receptors all come from a human donor in good health (CMV status not recorded). Some clones in this sample may be carry-over from other donors' samples.

A few counts support this clonotype. The rearrangement links TRBV7-3 to TRBJ2-3; TRBD2 might be the D (6 bases). CDR1 SGHTA and CDR2 FQGTGA come from the germline V gene. V was clipped by 0 bases and J by 6 bases, with 10 bases between them. CDR3 length: 14 residues. CDR3 protein: CASSLTGGFDTQYF. The CDR3 bases are TGTGCCAGCAGCTTAACTGGGGGGTTCGATACGCAGTATTTT.

This clonotype was seen ten or more times. The J gene is TRBJ1-1, the V gene TRBV12-3 or TRBV12-4; D unresolved. CDR3 length: 15 residues. V lost 2 bases to trimming and J lost 4 bases, with 14 bases between them. CDR3 nucleotides: TGTGCCAGCAGTTTAAACGCCGAACTGGGCACTGAAGCTTTCTTT. Its protein is CASSLNAELGTEAFF.

Ten or more counts support this clonotype. The rearrangement uses TRBV7-7 and TRBJ2-1, with TRBD2 matching over 7 bases. The CDR3 runs to 14 residues. CDR1 SSHAT and CDR2 FNYEAQ come from the germline V gene (reference sequence). V shed 1 base and J 7 bases; nucleotides not matched to a gene: 4. The CDR3 here is CASSLGVGGNEQFF. For the CDR3, the DNA is TGTGCCAGCAGCTTAGGGGTCGGGGGGAATGAGCAGTTCTTC.

V gene TRBV29-1 combines with J gene TRBJ2-3, with D uncertain. This CDR3 is 13 amino acids long. The germline gives CDR1 SQVTM, CDR2 ANQGSEA. Trimming shortened V by 3 bases and J by 4 bases, and 11 bases separated the two germline ends. This chain's CDR3 is CSVEPPRADTQYF. The CDR3, as DNA: TGCAGCGTTGAGCCCCCCCGGGCAGATACGCAGTATTTT.

This rearrangement joins TRBV6-2 or TRBV6-3 to TRBJ2-7; 9 nucleotides match TRBD2. The germline gives CDR1 MNHEY, CDR2 SVGEGT. The CDR3 loop spans 14 amino acids. Losses at the gene ends were 11 bases for V and 2 bases for J; bases not matched to a gene: 10. The CDR3 reads CALQKAGGTYEQYF. The DNA of the CDR3 is TGTGCCCTTCAGAAGGCGGGAGGGACCTACGAGCAGTACTTC.

This clonotype was seen once. This chain connects TRBV28 to TRBJ1-6; weak D call: TRBD1 (6 bases). Germline values: CDR1 MDHEN, CDR2 SYDVKM. This CDR3 has 14 amino acids. Trimming stripped 3 bases from V and 9 bases from J, with 12 bases between. The CDR3: CASSFRGISSPLHF. The DNA of the CDR3 is TGTGCCAGCAGTTTTAGGGGGATCAGTTCACCCCTCCACTTT. The whole variable domain, filled in from reference TRBV28 and TRBJ1-6, reads DVKVTQSSRYLVKRTGEKVFLECVQDMDHENMFWYRQDPGLGLRLIYFSYDVKMKEKGDIPEGYSVSREKKERFSLILESASTNQTSMYLCASSFRGISSPLHFGNGTRLTVT.

This clonotype was detected many times. V gene TRBV5-6 combines with J gene TRBJ1-2; 7 bases are a match to TRBD1. The junction had 5 bases not matched to a gene; V was cut back by 5 bases and J by 4 bases. Germline V gene sequence: CDR1 SGHDT, CDR2 YYEEEE. The CDR3 is 13 amino acids. The CDR3 nucleotides are TGTGCCAGCAGTTATCGACAGGGCTATGGCTACACCTTC. Encoded protein: CASSYRQGYGYTF.

This clonotype has a count of ten or more. As DNA, the CDR3 is TGTGCCAGCAGCCCTTTGGTTACCTACGAGCAGTACTTC. The encoded protein is CASSPLVTYEQYF. The chain couples TRBV7-9 to TRBJ2-7; D is uncertain. Looked up from germline, CDR1 is SEHNR and CDR2 is FQNEAQ (reference sequence). The CDR3 spans 13 residues. Trimming took 5 bases from V and 2 from J, leaving 10 bases between them.

In the case of this clonotype: One junction end does not reproduce the germline sequence, and a read error may be involved. V is TRBV7-2 and J is TRBJ1-4; D is possibly TRBD1 (5 bases). Germline-derived CDR1 and CDR2 are SGHTA and FQGNSA. This CDR3 is built from 16 residues. The CDR3 DNA follows: TGTGCCGGCAGCTTAGCCTTGGGGGAGGTTAATGAAAAACTGTTTTTT. It encodes CAGSLALGEVNEKLFF.

As to this clonotype: At one boundary the junction diverges from the germline segment, which might be a read error. The chain links TRBV7-6 to TRBJ2-7; tentatively, D is TRBD1 (6 bases). CDR3 length: 9 residues. Germline V gene lookup returns CDR1 SGHVS and CDR2 FNYEAQ. The CDR3 nucleotides are TGTGCCAGCAGCAAATTCAGGGGCTTC. Its protein is CASSKFRGF.

At least ten counts were recorded for this clonotype. This sequence joins TRBV27 and TRBJ1-1, with D possibly TRBD1 on 5 matching bases. V was pared by 5 bases and J by 4 bases, with 17 bases between. The germline gives CDR1 MNHEY, CDR2 SMNVEV (reference sequence). This CDR3 region has 15 residues. The DNA of the CDR3 is TGTGCCAGCAGTAAACCGGGACGGATGGTCACTGAAGCTTTCTTT. Translated: CASSKPGRMVTEAFF.

The chain carries TRBV12-3 or TRBV12-4 and TRBJ2-7; 7 nucleotides align to TRBD1. This CDR3 has 13 amino acids. The V gene end was trimmed by 5 bases and the J gene end by 2 bases; junction bases not matched to a gene: 3. The CDR3 region is CASSPQGTYEQYF. The DNA of the CDR3 is TGTGCCAGCAGTCCACAGGGGACCTACGAGCAGTACTTC.

The chain is built from TRBV6-2 or TRBV6-3 and TRBJ2-2; TRBD2 agrees at 8 bases. The CDR3 has 16 amino acids. Germline loops: CDR1 MNHEY, CDR2 SVGEGT. J was trimmed by 4 bases and V by 6 bases; bases with no gene match: 10. The CDR3 DNA sequence: TGTGCCAGCAGCCATACTCGGACTAGCCGCACCGGGGAGCTGTTTTTT. Translating gives CASSHTRTSRTGELFF.

This clonotype has only a few counts. CDR3 nucleotides: TGTGCCAGCAGCCTAATGGGGTGGGCTGAAGCTTTCTTT. Translated, it gives CASSLMGWAEAFF. The rearrangement joins TRBV7-6 to TRBJ1-1; no firm D call. Germline CDR1 reads SGHVS; CDR2 reads FNYEAQ. The CDR3 loop spans 13 amino acids. The V end lost 5 bases, the J end lost 6 bases, and 13 bases lay between the germline ends. Full variable domain (rest looked up from reference TRBV7-6 and TRBJ1-1): GAGVSQSPRYKVTKRGQDVALRCDPISGHVSLYWYRQALGQGPEFLTYFNYEAQQDKSGLPNDRFSAERPEGSISTLTIQRTEQRDSAMYRCASSLMGWAEAFFGQGTRLTVV.

This clonotype was detected many times. J is TRBJ2-5 and V is TRBV7-2; D possibly corresponds to TRBD1 (6 bases). The germline V gene has CDR1 SGHTA and CDR2 FQGNSA. V lost 5 bases to trimming and J lost 5 bases, with 12 bases between them. This CDR3 region has 13 residues. The DNA for the CDR3 is TGTGCCAGCAGCGGAGACAGGAGGGAGACCCAGTACTTC. This gives the protein CASSGDRRETQYF.

The chain uses TRBV4-3 and TRBJ2-5; D is perhaps TRBD2 (7 bases). V lost 0 bases to trimming and J lost 6 bases, with 14 bases between them. This CDR3 spans 15 amino acids. In germline, CDR1 is LGHNA, CDR2 YSLEER. The CDR3 bases are TGCGCCAGCAGCCAAGATTCGGGGGGCCGGCAGACCCAGTACTTC. This gives the protein CASSQDSGGRQTQYF.

The V call is TRBV6-1, the J call TRBJ1-3; D is possibly TRBD1 (6 bases). Germline values: CDR1 MNHNS, CDR2 SASEGT. The CDR3 contains 16 residues. V was clipped by 5 bases and J by 4 bases, with 18 bases between them. In DNA form, the CDR3 reads TGTGCCAGCAGTCAGGGGTTGTCTACGGTGGGAAACACCATATATTTT. Its protein product is CASSQGLSTVGNTIYF.

The gene calls are TRBV11-2 and TRBJ1-1, with D possibly matching TRBD1 (5 bases). The V gene lost 7 bases and the J gene lost 0 bases, with 15 bases spanning the gap. The CDR3 contains 15 residues. Germline loops: CDR1 SGHAT, CDR2 FQNNGV. CDR3 loop: CASTPGGHMNTEAFF. The CDR3 region has the DNA TGTGCCAGCACCCCCGGAGGACATATGAACACTGAAGCTTTCTTT.

This clonotype was observed a few times. The V gene is TRBV13, the J gene TRBJ1-3; TRBD1 agrees at 9 bases. The germline V gene has CDR1 PRHDT and CDR2 FYEKMQ (reference sequence). CDR3 length: 17 amino acids. Trimming removed 3 bases from V and 0 bases from J; junction bases left unmatched: 6. In nucleotides, the CDR3 is TGTGCCAGCAGCTTTCGTGGGACAGGGCCCTCTGGAAACACCATATATTTT. It encodes CASSFRGTGPSGNTIYF. Drawing the rest from reference TRBV13 and TRBJ1-3, the complete variable domain is AAGVIQSPRHLIKEKRETATLKCYPIPRHDTVYWYQQGPGQDPQFLISFYEKMQSDKGSIPDRFSAQQFSDYHSELNMSSLELGDSALYFCASSFRGTGPSGNTIYFGEGSWLTVV.